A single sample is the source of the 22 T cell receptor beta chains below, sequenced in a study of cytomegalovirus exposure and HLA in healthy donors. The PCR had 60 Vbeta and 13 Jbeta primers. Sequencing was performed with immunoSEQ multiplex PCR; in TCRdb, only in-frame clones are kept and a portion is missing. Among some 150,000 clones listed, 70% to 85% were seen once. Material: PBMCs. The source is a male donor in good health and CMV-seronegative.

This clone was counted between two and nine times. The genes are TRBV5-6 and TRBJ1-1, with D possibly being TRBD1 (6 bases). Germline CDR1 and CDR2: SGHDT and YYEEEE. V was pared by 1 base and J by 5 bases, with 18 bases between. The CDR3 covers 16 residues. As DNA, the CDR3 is TGTGCCAGCAGCTTGTATATCTTCTTAGGGGGAACTGAAGCTTTCTTT. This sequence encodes CASSLYIFLGGTEAFF.

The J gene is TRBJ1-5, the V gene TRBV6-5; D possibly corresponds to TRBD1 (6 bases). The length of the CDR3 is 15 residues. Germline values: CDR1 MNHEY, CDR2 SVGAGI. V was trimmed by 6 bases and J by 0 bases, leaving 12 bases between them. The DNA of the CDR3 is TGTGCCAGCAGACCTGGACAGAATAGCAATCAGCCCCAGCATTTT. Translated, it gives CASRPGQNSNQPQHF.

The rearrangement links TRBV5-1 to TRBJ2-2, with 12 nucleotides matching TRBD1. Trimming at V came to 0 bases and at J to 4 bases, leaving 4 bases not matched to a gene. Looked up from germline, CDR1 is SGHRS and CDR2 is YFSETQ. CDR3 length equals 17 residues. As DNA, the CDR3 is TGCGCCAGCAGCTTGGCGGGGACAGGGGGCGGCACCGGGGAGCTGTTTTTT. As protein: CASSLAGTGGGTGELFF. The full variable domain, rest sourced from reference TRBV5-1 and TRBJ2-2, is KAGVTQTPRYLIKTRGQQVTLSCSPISGHRSVSWYQQTPGQGLQFLFEYFSETQRNKGNFPGRFSGRQFSNSRSEMNVSTLELGDSALYLCASSLAGTGGGTGELFFGEGSRLTVL.

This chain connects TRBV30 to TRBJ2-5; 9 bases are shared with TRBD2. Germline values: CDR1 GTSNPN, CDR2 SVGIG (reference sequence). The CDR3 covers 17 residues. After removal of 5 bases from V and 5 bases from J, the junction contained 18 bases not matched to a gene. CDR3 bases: TGTGCCTGGGCGGCTAGCGGGATAGGGGTGCCGGGGGAGACCCAGTACTTC. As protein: CAWAASGIGVPGETQYF.

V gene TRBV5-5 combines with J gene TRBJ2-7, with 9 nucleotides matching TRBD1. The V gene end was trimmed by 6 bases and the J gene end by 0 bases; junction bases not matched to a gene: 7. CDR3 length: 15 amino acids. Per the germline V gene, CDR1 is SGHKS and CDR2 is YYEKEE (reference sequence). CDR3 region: CASKTGTGSSYEQYF. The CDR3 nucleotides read TGTGCCAGCAAGACCGGGACAGGGAGCTCCTACGAGCAGTACTTC.

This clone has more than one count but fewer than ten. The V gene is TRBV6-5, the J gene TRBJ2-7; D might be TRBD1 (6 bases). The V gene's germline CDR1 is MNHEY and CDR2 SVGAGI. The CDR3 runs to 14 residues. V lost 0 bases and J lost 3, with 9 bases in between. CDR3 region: CASSYSDSSYEQYF. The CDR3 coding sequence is TGTGCCAGCAGTTACTCGGACAGTAGCTACGAGCAGTACTTC.

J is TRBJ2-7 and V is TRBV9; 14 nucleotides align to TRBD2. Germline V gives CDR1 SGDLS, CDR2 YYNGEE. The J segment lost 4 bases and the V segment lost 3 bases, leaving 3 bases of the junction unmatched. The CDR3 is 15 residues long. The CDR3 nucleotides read TGTGCCAGCAGCGGGGGACTAGCGGGGGTTTACGAGCAGTACTTC. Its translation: CASSGGLAGVYEQYF.

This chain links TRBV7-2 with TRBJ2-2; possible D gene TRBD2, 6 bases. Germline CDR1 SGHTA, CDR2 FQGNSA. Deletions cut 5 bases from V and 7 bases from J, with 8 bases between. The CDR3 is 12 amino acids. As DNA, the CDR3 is TGTGCCAGCAGCAGACTAGTCGGGGAGCTGTTTTTT. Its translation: CASSRLVGELFF. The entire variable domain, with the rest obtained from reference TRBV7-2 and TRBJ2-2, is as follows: GAGVSQSPSNKVTEKGKDVELRCDPISGHTALYWYRQSLGQGLEFLIYFQGNSAPDKSGLPSDRFSAERTGGSVSTLTIQRTQQEDSAVYLCASSRLVGELFFGEGSRLTVL.

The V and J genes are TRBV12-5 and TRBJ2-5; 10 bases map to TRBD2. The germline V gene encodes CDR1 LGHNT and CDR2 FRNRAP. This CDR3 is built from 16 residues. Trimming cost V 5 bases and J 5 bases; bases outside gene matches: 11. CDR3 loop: CASGPGLAVGGETQYF. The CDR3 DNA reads TGTGCTAGTGGTCCCGGACTAGCGGTCGGGGGGGAGACCCAGTACTTC.

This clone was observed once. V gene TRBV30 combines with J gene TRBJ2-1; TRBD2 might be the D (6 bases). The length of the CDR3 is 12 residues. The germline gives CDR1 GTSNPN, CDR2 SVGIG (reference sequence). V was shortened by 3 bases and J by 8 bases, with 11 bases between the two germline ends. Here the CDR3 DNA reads TGTGCCTGGAGACTAGCTGTGTATGAGCAGTTCTTC. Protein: CAWRLAVYEQFF.

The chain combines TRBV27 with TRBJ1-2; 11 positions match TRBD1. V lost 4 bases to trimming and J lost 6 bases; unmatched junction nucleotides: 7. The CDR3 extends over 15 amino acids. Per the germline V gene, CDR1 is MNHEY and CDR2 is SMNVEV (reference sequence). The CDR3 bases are TGTGCCAGCAGTTCCGGACAGGGGGCGGTAAATGGCTACACCTTC. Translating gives CASSSGQGAVNGYTF.

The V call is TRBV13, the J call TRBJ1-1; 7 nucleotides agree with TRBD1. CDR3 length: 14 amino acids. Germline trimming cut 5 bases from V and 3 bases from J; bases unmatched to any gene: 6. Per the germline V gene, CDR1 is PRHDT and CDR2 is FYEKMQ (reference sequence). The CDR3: CASSHRQGDTEAFF. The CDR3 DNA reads TGTGCCAGCAGCCATAGACAGGGCGACACTGAAGCTTTCTTT.

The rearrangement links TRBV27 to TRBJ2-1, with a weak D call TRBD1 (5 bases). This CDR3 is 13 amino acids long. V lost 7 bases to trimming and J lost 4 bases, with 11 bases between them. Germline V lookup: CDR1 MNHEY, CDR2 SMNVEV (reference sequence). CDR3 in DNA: TGTGCCAGCACCCGAACAGGTTACAATGAGCAGTTCTTC. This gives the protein CASTRTGYNEQFF.

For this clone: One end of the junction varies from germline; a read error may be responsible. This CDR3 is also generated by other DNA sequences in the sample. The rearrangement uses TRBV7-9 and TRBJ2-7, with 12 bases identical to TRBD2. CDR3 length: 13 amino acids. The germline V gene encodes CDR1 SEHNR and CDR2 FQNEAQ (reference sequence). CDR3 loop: CASSLAGGPEQYF. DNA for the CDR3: TGTGCCAGCAGCCTAGCGGGAGGGCCCGAGCAGTACTTC.

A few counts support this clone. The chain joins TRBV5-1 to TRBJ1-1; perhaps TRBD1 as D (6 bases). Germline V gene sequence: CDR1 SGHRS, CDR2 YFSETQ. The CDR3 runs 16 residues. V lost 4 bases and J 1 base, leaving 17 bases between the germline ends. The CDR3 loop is CASSIHRDPENTEAFF. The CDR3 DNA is TGCGCCAGCAGCATCCACAGGGATCCGGAGAACACTGAAGCTTTCTTT.

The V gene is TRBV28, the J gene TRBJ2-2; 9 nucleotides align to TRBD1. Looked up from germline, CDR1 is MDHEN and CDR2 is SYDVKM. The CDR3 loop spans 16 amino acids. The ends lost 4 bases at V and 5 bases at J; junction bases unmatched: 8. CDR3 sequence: CASSSPGTGQTGELFF. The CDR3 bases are TGTGCCAGCAGTTCGCCCGGGACAGGGCAAACCGGGGAGCTGTTTTTT. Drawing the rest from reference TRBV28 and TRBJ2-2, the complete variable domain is DVKVTQSSRYLVKRTGEKVFLECVQDMDHENMFWYRQDPGLGLRLIYFSYDVKMKEKGDIPEGYSVSREKKERFSLILESASTNQTSMYLCASSSPGTGQTGELFFGEGSRLTVL.

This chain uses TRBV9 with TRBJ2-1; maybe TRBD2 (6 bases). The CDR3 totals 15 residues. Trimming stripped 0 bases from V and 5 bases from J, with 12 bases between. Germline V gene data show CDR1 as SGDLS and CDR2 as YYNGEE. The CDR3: CASSVAWGLNNEQFF. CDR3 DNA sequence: TGTGCCAGCAGCGTAGCGTGGGGACTCAACAATGAGCAGTTCTTC.

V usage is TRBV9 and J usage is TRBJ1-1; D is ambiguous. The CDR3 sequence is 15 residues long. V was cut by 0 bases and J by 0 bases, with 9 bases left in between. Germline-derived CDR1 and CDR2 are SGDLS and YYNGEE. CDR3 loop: CASSVGGIMNTEAFF. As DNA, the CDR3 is TGTGCCAGCAGCGTAGGCGGAATAATGAACACTGAAGCTTTCTTT.

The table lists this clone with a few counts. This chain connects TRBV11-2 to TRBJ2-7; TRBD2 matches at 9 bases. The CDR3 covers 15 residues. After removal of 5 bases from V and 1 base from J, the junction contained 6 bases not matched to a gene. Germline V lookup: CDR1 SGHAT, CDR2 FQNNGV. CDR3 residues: CASSEDSGGSYEQYF. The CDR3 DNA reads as TGTGCCAGCAGCGAGGATAGCGGGGGTTCCTACGAGCAGTACTTC.

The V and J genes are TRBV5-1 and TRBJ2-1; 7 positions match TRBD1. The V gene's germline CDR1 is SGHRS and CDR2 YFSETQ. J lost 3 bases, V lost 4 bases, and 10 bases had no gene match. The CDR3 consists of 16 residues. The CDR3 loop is CASSQGDSFYYNEQFF. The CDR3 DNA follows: TGCGCCAGCAGCCAGGGGGACAGCTTTTACTACAATGAGCAGTTCTTC.

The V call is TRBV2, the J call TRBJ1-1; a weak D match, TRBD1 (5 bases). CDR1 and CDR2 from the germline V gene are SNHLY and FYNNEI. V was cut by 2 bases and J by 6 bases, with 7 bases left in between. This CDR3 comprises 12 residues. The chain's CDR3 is CASSESGAEAFF. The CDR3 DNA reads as TGTGCCAGCAGTGAATCGGGGGCTGAAGCTTTCTTT. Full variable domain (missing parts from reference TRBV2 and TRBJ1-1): EPEVTQTPSHQVTQMGQEVILRCVPISNHLYFYWYRQILGQKVEFLVSFYNNEISEKSEIFDDQFSVERPDGSNFTLKIRSTKLEDSAMYFCASSESGAEAFFGQGTRLTVV.

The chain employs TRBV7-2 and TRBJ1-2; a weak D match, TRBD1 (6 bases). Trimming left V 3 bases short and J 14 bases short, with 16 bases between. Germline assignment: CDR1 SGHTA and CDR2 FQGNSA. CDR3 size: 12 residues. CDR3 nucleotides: TGTGCCAGCAGCTTTGATACAGGGTTGTGGACCTTC. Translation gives CASSFDTGLWTF.